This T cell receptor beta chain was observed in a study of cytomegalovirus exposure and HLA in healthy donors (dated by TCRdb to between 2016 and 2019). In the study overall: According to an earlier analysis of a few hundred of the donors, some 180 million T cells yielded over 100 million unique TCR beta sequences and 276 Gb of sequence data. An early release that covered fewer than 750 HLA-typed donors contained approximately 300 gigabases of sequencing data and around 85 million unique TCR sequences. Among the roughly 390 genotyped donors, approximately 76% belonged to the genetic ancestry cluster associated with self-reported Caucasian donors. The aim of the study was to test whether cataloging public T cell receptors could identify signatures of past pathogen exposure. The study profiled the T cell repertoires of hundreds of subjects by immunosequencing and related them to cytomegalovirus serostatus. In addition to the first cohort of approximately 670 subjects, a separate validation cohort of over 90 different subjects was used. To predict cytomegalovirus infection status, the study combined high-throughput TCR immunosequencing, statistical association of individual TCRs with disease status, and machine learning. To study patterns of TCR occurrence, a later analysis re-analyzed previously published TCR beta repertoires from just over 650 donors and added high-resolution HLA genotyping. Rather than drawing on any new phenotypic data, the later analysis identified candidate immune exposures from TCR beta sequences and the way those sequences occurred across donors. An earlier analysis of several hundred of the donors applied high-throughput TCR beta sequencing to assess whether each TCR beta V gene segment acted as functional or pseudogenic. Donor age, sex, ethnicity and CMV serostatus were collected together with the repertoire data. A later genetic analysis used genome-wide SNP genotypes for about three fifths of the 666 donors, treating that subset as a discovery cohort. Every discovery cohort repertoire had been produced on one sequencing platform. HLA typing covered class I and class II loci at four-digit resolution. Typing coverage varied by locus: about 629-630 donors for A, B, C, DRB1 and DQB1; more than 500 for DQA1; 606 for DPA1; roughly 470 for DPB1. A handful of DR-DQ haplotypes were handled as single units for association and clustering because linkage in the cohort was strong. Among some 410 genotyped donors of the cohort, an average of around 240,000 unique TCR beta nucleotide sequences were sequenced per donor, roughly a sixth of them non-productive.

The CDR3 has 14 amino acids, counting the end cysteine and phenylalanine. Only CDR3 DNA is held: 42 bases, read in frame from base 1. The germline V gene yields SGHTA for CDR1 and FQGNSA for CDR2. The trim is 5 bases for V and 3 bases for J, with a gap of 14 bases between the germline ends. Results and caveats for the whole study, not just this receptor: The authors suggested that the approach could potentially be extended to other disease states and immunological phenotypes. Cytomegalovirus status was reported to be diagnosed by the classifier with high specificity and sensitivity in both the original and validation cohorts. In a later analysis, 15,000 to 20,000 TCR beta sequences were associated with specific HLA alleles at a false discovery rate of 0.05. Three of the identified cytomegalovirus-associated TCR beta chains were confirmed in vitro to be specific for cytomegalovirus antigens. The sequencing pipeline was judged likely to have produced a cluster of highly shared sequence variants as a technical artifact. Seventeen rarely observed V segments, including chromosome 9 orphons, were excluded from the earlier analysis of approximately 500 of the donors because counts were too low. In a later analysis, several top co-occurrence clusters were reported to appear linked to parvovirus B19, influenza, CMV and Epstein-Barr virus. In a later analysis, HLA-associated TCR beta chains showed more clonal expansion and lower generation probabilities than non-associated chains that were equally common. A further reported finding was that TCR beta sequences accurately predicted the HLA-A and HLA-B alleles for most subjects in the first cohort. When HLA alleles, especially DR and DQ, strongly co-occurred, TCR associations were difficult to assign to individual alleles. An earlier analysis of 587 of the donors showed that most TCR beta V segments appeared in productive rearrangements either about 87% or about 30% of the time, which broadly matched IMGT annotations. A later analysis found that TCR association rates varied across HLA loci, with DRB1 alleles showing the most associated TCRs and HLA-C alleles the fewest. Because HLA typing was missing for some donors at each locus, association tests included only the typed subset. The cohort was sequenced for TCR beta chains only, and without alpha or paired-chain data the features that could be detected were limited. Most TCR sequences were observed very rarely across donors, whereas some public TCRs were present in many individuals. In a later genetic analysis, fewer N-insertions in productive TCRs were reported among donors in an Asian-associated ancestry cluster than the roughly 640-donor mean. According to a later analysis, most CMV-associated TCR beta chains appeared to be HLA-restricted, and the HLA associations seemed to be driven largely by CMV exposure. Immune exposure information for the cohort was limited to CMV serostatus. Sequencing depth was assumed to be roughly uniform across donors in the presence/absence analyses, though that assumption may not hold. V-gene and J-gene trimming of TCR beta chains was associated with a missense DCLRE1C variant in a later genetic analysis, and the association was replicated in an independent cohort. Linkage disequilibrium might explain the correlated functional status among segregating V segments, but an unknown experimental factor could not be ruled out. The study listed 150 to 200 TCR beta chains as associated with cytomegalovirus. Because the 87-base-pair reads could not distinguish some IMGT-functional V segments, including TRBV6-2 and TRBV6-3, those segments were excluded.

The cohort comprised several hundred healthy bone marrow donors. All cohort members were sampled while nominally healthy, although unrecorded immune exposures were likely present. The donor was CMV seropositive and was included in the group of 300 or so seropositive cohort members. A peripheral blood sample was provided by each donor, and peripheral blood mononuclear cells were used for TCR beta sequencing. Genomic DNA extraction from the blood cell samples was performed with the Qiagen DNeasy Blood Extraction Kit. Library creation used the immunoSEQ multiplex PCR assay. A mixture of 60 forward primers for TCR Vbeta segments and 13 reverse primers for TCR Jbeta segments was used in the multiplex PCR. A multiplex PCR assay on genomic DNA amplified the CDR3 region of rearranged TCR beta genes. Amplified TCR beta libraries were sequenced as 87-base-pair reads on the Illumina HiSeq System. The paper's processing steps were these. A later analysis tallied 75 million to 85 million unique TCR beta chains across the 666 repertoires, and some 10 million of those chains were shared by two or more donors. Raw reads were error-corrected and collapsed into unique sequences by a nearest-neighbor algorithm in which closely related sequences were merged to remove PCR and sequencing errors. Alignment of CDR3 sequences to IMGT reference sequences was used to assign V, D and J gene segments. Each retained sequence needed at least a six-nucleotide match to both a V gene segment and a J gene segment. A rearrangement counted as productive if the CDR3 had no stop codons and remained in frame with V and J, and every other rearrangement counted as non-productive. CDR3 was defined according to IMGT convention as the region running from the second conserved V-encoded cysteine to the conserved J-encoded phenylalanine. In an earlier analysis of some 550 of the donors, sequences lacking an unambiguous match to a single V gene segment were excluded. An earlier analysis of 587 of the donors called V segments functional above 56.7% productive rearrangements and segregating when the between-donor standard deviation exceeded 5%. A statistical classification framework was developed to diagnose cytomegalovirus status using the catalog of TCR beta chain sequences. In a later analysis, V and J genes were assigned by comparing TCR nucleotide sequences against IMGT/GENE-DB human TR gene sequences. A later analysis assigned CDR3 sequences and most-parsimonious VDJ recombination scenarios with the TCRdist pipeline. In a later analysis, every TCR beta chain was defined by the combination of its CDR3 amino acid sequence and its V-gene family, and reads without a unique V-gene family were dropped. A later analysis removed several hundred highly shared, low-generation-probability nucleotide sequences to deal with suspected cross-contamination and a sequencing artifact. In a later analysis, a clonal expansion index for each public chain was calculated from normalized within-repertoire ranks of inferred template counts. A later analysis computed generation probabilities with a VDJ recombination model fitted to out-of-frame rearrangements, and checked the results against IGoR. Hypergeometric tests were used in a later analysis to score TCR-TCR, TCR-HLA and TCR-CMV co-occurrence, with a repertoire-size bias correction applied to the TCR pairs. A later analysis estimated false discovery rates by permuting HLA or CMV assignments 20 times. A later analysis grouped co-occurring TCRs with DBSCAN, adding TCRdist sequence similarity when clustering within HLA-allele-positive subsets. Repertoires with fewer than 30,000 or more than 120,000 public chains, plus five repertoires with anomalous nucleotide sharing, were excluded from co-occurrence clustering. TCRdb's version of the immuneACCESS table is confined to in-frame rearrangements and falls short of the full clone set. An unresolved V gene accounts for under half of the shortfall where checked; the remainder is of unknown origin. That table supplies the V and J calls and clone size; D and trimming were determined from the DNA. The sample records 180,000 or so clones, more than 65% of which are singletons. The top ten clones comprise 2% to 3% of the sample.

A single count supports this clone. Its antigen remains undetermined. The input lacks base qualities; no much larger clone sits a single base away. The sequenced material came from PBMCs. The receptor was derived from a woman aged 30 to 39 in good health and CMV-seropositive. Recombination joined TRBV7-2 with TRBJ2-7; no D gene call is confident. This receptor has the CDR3 CASSRPGTDYEQYF. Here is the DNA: TGTGCCAGCAGCCGCCCCGGCACAGACTACGAGCAGTACTTC.